Shown below are 2 T cell receptor beta chains from a single sample sequenced in a study of T-cell memory formation after mild COVID-19. In TCRdb, the 5' RACE reads were re-called with MiXCR into one record per CDR3 protein. The sample carries 95,000 to 120,000 distinct CDR3 sequences, 22% recorded once. The sample taken for sequencing was PBMCs or a T cell subset sorted from them (not recorded which). These receptor sequences come from a man between 18 and 35 years old who had mild COVID-19 (a few samples of this study predate the infection). Cell type and time point are not known.

In this sample, this clonotype turned up a few times. This chain connects TRBV12-3 or TRBV12-4 to TRBJ2-3; 12 bases are a match to TRBD2. The length of the CDR3 is 17 residues. V trimming: 1 base; J trimming: 1 base; junction bases outside the gene matches: 3. The CDR3 nucleotides are TGTGCCAGCAGTTTAGGACTAGCGGGGGTGGGCACAGATACGCAGTATTTT. Translated, it gives CASSLGLAGVGTDTQYF.

This clonotype was seen repeatedly, ten times or more. The CDR3 DNA reads as TGCAGTGCTAGAGATATGGGGTACGAGCAGTACTTC. This sequence encodes CSARDMGYEQYF. The chain carries TRBV20-1 and TRBJ2-7, with D hard to call. V was pared by 0 bases and J by 4 bases, with 7 bases between. Germline V gene sequence: CDR1 DFQATT, CDR2 SNEGSKA (reference sequence). This CDR3 is built from 12 residues.